This T cell receptor beta chain was retrieved from a study of blood T cell repertoires in COVID-19 (dated by TCRdb to about 2020). In terms of the full investigation: Samples covering the acute and convalescent phases of COVID-19 were provided by collaborators in the United States, Italy and Spain. The material from the prospective study consisted of cDNA or gDNA derived from T cells, B-cell-depleted T cells, or PBMCs. Deeply sampled blood TCRbeta repertoires from subjects exposed to, actively infected with, or recovered from COVID-19 were included in the dataset. The samples were drawn from the first 160 participants of the ongoing ImmuneRACE study and from 1,254 subjects provided by 6 global collaborators. Nearly every sample came with metadata listing a de-identified subject ID, COVID-19 status, age in years and sex. Where available, HLA class I and class II types were obtained from metadata supplied by the sample provider rather than from assay-based typing. The repertoires were made available in a free public database intended to serve as a resource for research on the immune response to SARS-CoV-2. What the research found in general, with its limitations: The amount of clinical and demographic metadata varied by source and participant and was provided uncurated.

For CDR1 and CDR2, the germline V gene lists KGHSH and LQKENI. Measured from the cysteine to the phenylalanine, the CDR3 is 21 residues long. CDR3 DNA only is kept here, 63 bases in frame from base 1. V is shortened by 3 bases, J by 0 bases, and the region joining them spans 27 bases. TCRbeta CDR3 regions were amplified from genomic DNA using the immunoSEQ Assay, a bias-controlled multiplex PCR. On the authors' methods: Within the assay, amplification of reference gene primers was used to estimate how many nucleated cells each sample contained. Sequence reads were collapsed and filtered to measure the absolute abundance of every unique TCRbeta CDR3 rearrangement. Productive Simpson clonality was computed per sample as the square root of Simpson's diversity index over productive rearrangements. In TCRdb, the immuneACCESS table is reduced to in-frame sequences with V and J assigned. These tables do not hold every clone; where another copy was compared, an unresolved V gene accounts for under half, and the others remain unexplained. For V, J and clone size, that table is used; D and trimming come from the DNA. The sample contains around 190,000 clones, approximately 86% of them found a single time. The ten largest clones represent approximately 1% of the sample.

This clone has only one observation. Its antigen remains unidentified. Base qualities are not provided; no much larger clone lies one nucleotide away. Collaborating institutions collected whole blood in K2EDTA tubes following their own protocols. Collaborator samples were shipped for TCRbeta analysis as frozen whole blood, isolated PBMCs, or DNA extracted from either sample type. This receptor was taken from a man between 25 and 39 years old with acute or convalescent COVID-19. The rearranged chain carries TRBV18 and TRBJ2-1; TRBD2 is perhaps the D gene, given 7 matching bases. Sequences were obtained from peripheral blood. The nucleotide sequence is TGTGCCAGCTCACCTCGCGTGGGGGCTTTCGGGGGGCATTTCTCCTACAATGAGCAGTTCTTC. It codes for CASSPRVGAFGGHFSYNEQFF.